This TCR beta chain was profiled in a study of OX40 agonist ivuxolimab in advanced cancers. Study-wide background: In this trial design, patients received ivuxolimab intravenously at 0.01 to 10 mg/kg every 2 weeks. Broader study findings: The study observed clonal expansion of CD4+ and CD8+ blood T cells by week 6 at 0.1 to 3.0 mg/kg.

Germline V gene data show CDR1 as DFQATT and CDR2 as SNEGSKA (reference sequence). V gave up 5 bases and J gave up 6 bases, with 7 bases separating them. The CDR3 is made up of 11 amino acids. Exclusion applied to patients with autoimmune disease history or systemic immunosuppression. Peripheral blood came from all dose cohorts at three timepoints. This table comes from immunoSEQ multiplex PCR, and its TCRdb copy is limited to in-frame clones, with some not included. The sample lists 40,000 to 65,000 clones, 84% occurring once. The table lists this clone with a few counts. The antigen is undetermined. The chain recombines TRBV20-1 with TRBJ1-4; D remains unclear. The specimen comprised CD4+ or CD8+ T cells sorted from blood, sampled in a trial of the OX40 agonist ivuxolimab. This clonotype was sampled from an adult with an advanced solid tumor such as melanoma, head and neck, liver or kidney cancer. Written as DNA, the CDR3 is TGCAGTGCTGGAAAAGATGAAAAACTGTTTTTT. Its protein product is CSAGKDEKLFF.